Here is one T cell receptor beta chain with its context. This specimen belongs to a study of T cells in Graves' hyperthyroidism and ophthalmopathy. Using RNA transcripts as the source, TCR beta CDR3 regions were amplified. Using the HTBI primer set, a first-round RT-PCR was run on the TCR CDR3. Using its own MiXCR run on the multiplex PCR reads, TCRdb lists one record per CDR3 protein. The sample has around 340,000 distinct CDR3 sequences, around 20% seen once. CDR1 is SEHNR and CDR2 is FQNEAQ in the germline V gene (reference sequence). This CDR3 spans 15 amino acids. Trimming cost V 5 bases and J 4 bases, with 17 bases left between them.

The chain has TRBV7-9 and TRBJ1-2; the D is unclear. The sequencing input was blood. The receptor's source is a woman aged 50 to 60 with Graves' hyperthyroidism. CDR3: CASSEWPRRSYGYTF. The CDR3 region has the DNA TGTGCCAGCAGCGAGTGGCCCCGACGAAGCTATGGCTACACCTTC. Drawing the rest from reference TRBV7-9 and TRBJ1-2, the complete variable domain is DTGVSQNPRHKITKRGQNVTFRCDPISEHNRLYWYRQTLGQGPEFLTYFQNEAQLEKSRLLSDRFSAERPKGSFSTLEIQRTEQGDSAMYLCASSEWPRRSYGYTFGSGTRLTVV.